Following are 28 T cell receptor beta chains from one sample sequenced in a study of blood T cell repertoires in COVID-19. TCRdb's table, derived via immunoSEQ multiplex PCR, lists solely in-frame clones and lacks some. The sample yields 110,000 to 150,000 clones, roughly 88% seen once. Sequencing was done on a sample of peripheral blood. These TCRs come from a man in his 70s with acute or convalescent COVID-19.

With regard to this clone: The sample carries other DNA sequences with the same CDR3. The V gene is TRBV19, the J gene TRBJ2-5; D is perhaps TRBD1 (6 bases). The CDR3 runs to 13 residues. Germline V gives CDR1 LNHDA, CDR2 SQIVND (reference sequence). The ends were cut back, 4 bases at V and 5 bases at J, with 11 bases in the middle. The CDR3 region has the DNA TGTGCCAGTAGTACGACAGGCTCGGAGACCCAGTACTTC. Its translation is CASSTTGSETQYF.

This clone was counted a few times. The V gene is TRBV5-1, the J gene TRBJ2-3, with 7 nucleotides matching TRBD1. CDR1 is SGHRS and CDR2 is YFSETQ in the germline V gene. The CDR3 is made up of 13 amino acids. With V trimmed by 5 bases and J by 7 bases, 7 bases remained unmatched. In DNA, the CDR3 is TGCGCCAGCAGTCTTGGACAGGAGAATACGCAGTATTTT. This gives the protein CASSLGQENTQYF.

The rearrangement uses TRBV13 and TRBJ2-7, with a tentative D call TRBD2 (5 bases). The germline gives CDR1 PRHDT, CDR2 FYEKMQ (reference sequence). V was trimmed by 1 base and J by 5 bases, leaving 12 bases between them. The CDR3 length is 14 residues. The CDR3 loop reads CASSLERTGHEQYF. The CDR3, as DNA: TGTGCCAGCAGCTTAGAGCGGACCGGGCACGAGCAGTACTTC.

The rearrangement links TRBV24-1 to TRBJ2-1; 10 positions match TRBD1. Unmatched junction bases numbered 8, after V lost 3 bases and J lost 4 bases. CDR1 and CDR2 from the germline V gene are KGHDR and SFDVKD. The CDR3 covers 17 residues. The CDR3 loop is CATSDIPGQGLYNEQFF. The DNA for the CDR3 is TGTGCCACCAGTGATATACCGGGACAGGGGCTATACAATGAGCAGTTCTTC.

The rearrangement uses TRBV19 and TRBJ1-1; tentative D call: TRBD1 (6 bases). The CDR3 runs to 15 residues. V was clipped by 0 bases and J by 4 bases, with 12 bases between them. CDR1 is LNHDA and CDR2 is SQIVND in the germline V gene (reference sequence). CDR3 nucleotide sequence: TGTGCCAGTAGTATAGACACCAGGGGTATCACTGAAGCTTTCTTT. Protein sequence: CASSIDTRGITEAFF.

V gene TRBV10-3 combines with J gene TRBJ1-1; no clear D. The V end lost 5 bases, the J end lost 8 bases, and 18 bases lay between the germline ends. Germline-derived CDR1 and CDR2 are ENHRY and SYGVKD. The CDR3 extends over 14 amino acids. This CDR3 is CAISTEPPTREAFF. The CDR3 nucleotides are TGTGCCATCAGTACCGAGCCGCCAACGCGAGAAGCTTTCTTT.

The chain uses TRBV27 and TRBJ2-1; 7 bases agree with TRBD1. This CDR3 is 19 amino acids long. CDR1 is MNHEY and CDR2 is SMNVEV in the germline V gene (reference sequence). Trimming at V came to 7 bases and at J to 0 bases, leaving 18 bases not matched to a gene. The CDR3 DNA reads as TGTGCCAGCAATAGACAGGGTGGTGGTCGGCGAAGCTCCTACAATGAGCAGTTCTTC. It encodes CASNRQGGGRRSSYNEQFF.

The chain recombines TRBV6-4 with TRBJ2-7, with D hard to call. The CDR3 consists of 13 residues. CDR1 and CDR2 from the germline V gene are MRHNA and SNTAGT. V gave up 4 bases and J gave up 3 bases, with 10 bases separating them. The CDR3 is CASSVERSYEQYF. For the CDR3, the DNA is TGTGCCAGCAGTGTCGAGAGAAGCTACGAGCAGTACTTC.

CDR3 DNA sequence: TGTGCCAGCAACCCAGCGGGTGCCCACAATGAGCAGTTCTTC. Translating it yields CASNPAGAHNEQFF. This sequence joins TRBV27 and TRBJ2-1; a possible D gene is TRBD2 (6 bases). V was clipped by 7 bases and J by 5 bases, with 15 bases between them. This CDR3 contains 14 residues. CDR1 and CDR2 (germline): MNHEY, SMNVEV (reference sequence).

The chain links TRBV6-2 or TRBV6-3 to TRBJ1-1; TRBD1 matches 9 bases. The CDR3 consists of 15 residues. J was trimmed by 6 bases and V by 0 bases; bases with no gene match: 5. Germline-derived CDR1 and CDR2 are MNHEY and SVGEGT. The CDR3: CASSYSRQGGAEAFF. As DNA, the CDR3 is TGTGCCAGCAGTTACTCGCGACAGGGGGGCGCTGAAGCTTTCTTT.

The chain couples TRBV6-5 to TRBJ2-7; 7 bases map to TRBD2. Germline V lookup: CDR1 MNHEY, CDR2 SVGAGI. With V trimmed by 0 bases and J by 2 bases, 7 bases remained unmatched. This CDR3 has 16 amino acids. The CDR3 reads CASSYSGGNPPYEQYF. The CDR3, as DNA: TGTGCCAGCAGTTACTCGGGGGGGAATCCCCCCTACGAGCAGTACTTC.

The CDR3 nucleotides read TGTGCCAGCAGCGCTATACTCGGGACAGGGGAAGAGACCCAGTACTTC. Translated, it gives CASSAILGTGEETQYF. This sequence joins TRBV9 and TRBJ2-5; 10 bases agree with TRBD1. The germline V gene has CDR1 SGDLS and CDR2 YYNGEE. Trimming cost V 3 bases and J 3 bases; bases outside gene matches: 8. The CDR3 is 16 amino acids.

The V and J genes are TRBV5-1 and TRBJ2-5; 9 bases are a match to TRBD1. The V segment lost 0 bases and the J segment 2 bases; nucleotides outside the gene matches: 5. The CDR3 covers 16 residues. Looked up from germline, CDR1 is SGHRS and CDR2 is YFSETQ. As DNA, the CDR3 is TGCGCCAGCAGCTTGGTCCCCGGGACAGGGCAAGAGACCCAGTACTTC. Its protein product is CASSLVPGTGQETQYF.

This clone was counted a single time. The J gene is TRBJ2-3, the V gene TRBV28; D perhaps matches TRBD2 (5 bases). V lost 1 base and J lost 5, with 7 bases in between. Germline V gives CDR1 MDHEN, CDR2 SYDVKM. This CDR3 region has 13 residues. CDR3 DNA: TGTGCCAGCAGTTTATATGAGGGAGATACGCAGTATTTT. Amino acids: CASSLYEGDTQYF.

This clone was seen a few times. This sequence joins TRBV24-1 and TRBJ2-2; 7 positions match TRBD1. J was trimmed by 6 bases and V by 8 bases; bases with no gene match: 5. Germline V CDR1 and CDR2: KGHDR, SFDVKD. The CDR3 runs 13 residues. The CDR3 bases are TGTGCCACCACTCGGGACAGCGCCGGGGAGCTGTTTTTT. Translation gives CATTRDSAGELFF.

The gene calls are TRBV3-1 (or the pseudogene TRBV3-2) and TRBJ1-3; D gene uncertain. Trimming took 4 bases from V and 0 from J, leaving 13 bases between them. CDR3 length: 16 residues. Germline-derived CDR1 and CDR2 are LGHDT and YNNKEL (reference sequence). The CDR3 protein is CASSRRILVSGNTIYF. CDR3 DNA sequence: TGTGCCAGCAGCCGAAGGATTCTAGTCTCTGGAAACACCATATATTTT.

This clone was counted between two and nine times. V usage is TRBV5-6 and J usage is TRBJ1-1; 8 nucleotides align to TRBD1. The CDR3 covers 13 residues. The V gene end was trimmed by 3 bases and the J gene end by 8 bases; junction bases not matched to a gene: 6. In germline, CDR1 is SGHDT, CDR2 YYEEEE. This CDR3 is CASSSDRAREAFF. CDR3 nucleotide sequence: TGTGCCAGCAGCTCGGACAGGGCGAGAGAAGCTTTCTTT.

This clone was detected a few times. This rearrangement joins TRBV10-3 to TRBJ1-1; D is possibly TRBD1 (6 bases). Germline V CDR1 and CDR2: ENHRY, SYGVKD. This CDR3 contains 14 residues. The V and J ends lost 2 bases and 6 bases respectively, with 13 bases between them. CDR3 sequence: CAISEAGVGAEAFF. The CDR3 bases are TGTGCCATCAGTGAGGCAGGGGTGGGAGCTGAAGCTTTCTTT.

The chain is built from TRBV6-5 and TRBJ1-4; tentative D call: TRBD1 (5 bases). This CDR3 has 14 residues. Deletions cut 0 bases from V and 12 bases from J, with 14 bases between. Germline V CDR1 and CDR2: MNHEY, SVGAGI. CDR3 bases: TGTGCCAGCAGTTACTCCACCCGAGGGGAGGAACTGTTTTTT. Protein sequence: CASSYSTRGEELFF.

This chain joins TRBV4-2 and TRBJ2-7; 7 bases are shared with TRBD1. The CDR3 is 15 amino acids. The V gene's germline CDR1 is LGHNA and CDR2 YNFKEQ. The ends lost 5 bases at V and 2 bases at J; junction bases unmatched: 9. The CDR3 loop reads CASSDAQGSTYEQYF. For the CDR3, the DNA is TGTGCCAGCAGCGACGCACAGGGGTCGACCTACGAGCAGTACTTC.

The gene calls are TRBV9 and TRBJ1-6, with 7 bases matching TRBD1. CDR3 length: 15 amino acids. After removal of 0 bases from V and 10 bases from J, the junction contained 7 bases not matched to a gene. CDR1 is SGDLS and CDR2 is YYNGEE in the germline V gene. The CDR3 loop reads CASSVEWSGGSPLHF. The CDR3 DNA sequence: TGTGCCAGCAGCGTAGAATGGTCAGGGGGGTCACCCCTCCACTTT.

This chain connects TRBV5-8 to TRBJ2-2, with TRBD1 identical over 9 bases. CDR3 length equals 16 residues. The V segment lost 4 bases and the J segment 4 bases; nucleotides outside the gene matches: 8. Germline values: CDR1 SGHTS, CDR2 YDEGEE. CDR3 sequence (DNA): TGTGCCAGCAGCCCCAACAGGGGGCGGGCCACCGGGGAGCTGTTTTTT. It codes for CASSPNRGRATGELFF. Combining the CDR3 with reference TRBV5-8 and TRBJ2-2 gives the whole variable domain EAGVTQSPTHLIKTRGQQATLRCSPISGHTSVYWYQQALGLGLQFLLWYDEGEERNRGNFPPRFSGRQFPNYSSELNVNALELEDSALYLCASSPNRGRATGELFFGEGSRLTVL.

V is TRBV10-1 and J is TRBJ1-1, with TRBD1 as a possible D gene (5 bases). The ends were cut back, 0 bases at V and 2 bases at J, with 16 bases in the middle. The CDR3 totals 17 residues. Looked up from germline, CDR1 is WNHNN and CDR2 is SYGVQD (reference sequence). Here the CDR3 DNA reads TGCGCCAGCAGTGAGTCGGGGGGAAGAAGTCCTAACACTGAAGCTTTCTTT. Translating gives CASSESGGRSPNTEAFF.

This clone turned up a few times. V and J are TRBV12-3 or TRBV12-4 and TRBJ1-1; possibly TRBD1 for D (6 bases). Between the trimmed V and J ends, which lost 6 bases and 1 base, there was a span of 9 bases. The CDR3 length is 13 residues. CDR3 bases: TGTGCCAGCAGACGGACAGAGAACACTGAAGCTTTCTTT. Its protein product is CASRRTENTEAFF.

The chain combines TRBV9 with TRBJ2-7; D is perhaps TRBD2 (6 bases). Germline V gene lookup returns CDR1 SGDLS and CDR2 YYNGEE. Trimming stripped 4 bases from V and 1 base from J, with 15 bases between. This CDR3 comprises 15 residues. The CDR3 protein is CASSPGTGFSYEQYF. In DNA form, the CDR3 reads TGTGCCAGCAGCCCCGGGACTGGGTTTTCCTACGAGCAGTACTTC.

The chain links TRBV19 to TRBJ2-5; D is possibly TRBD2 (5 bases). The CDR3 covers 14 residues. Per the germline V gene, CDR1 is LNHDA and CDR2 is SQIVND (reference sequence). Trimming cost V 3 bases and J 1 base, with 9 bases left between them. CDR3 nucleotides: TGTGCCAGTAGTATGAGGGCAGGCCAAGAGACCCAGTACTTC. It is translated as CASSMRAGQETQYF.

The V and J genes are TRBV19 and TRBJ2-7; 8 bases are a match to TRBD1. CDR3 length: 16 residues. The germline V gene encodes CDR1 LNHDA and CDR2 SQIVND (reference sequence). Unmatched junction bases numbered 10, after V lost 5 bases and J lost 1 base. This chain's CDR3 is CASSARQGALSYEQYF. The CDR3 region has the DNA TGTGCCAGTAGTGCCCGCCAGGGGGCGCTTTCCTACGAGCAGTACTTC.

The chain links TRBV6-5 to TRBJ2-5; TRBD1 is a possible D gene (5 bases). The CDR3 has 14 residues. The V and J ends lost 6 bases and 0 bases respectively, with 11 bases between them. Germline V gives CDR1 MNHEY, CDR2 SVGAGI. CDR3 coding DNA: TGTGCCAGCAGCATCGACAGCTACCAAGAGACCCAGTACTTC. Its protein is CASSIDSYQETQYF.